Described below is a single TCR beta chain sequence and its context. These data originate in a study of T cell changes during pregnancy in multiple sclerosis. Germline trimming cut 0 bases from V and 6 bases from J; bases unmatched to any gene: 14. This CDR3 spans 18 amino acids. Looked up from germline, CDR1 is SGDLS and CDR2 is YYNGEE. Repertoires were generated with immunoSEQ multiplex PCR, while TCRdb's copy carries only in-frame clones and drops some. Of approximately 31,000 clones detected, just over 90% appear once; the ten largest clones hold about 4.5%. The V call is TRBV9, the J call TRBJ2-1; 8 bases line up with TRBD2. The TCR originated in a female donor with multiple sclerosis, enrolled in a pregnancy study. Sample: CD8+ T cells from peripheral blood mononuclear cells, taken in the second trimester of pregnancy. The CDR3, as DNA: TGTGCCAGCAGCGTAGTGGCGGGAGGACCTGCCGGGGGCAATGAGCAGTTCTTC. Its protein is CASSVVAGGPAGGNEQFF.